The next 14 T cell receptor beta chains were all read from a single sample in a study of cytotoxic CD8 clonotypes in ibrutinib-treated CLL. The data were produced by immunoSEQ multiplex PCR, yet TCRdb's version contains in-frame clones alone and is incomplete. This repertoire shows about 35,000 clones, about two thirds found once; its top ten account for 16%. The sequencing here drew on PBMCs, taken at disease progression, from a patient treated with ibrutinib. These receptor sequences come from a human donor with chronic lymphocytic leukemia.

The genes are TRBV5-1 and TRBJ1-2, with a tentative D call TRBD1 (5 bases). Per the germline V gene, CDR1 is SGHRS and CDR2 is YFSETQ. This CDR3 region has 14 residues. Trimming left V 2 bases short and J 3 bases short, with 11 bases between. The DNA for the CDR3 is TGCGCCAGCAGCTTTTCAGCGGGGGACTATGGCTACACCTTC. Protein: CASSFSAGDYGYTF.

The table lists this clone with a few counts. This rearrangement joins TRBV5-1 to TRBJ2-3; no definite D call. The CDR3 spans 14 residues. The germline V gene has CDR1 SGHRS and CDR2 YFSETQ. With 2 bases removed from V and 3 bases from J, the gap between germline ends came to 10 bases. CDR3 nucleotides: TGCGCCAGCAGCTTTACTACAGCGACAGATACGCAGTATTTT. Protein product: CASSFTTATDTQYF.

The genes are TRBV6-4 and TRBJ2-7, with D possibly matching TRBD2 (6 bases). V lost 2 bases and J 0 bases, leaving 20 bases between the germline ends. This CDR3 spans 18 amino acids. Germline CDR1 and CDR2: MRHNA and SNTAGT. CDR3 region: CASSDGGFSGPSSYEQYF. The CDR3 region has the DNA TGTGCCAGCAGTGACGGGGGTTTCAGCGGGCCGAGCTCCTACGAGCAGTACTTC.

This clone has a handful of counts. V gene TRBV6-1 combines with J gene TRBJ2-3; D gene uncertain. This CDR3 has 16 amino acids. V was clipped by 2 bases and J by 5 bases, with 17 bases between them. The V gene's germline CDR1 is MNHNS and CDR2 SASEGT. As DNA, the CDR3 is TGTGCCAGCAGTGAACTCCCCCCCCCTTCGGGAGATACGCAGTATTTT. Translated: CASSELPPPSGDTQYF.

The chain is built from TRBV27 and TRBJ1-5; D is undetermined. The CDR3 loop spans 13 amino acids. V lost 2 bases and J lost 2, with 4 bases in between. Germline CDR1 and CDR2: MNHEY and SMNVEV (reference sequence). CDR3 in amino acids: CASSLDGNQPQHF. CDR3 in DNA: TGTGCCAGCAGTTTAGACGGCAATCAGCCCCAGCATTTT.

This clone was picked up a small number of times. The V call is TRBV6-1, the J call TRBJ1-5, with D maybe TRBD1 (5 bases). This CDR3 region has 14 residues. Germline V gives CDR1 MNHNS, CDR2 SASEGT. Trimming pared 7 bases from V and 1 base from J, leaving 11 bases between. Here the CDR3 DNA reads TGTGCCAGCACGGAGGGGCTCAGCAATCAGCCCCAGCATTTT. Its translation is CASTEGLSNQPQHF.

The sample holds one count of this clone. The chain has TRBV10-2 and TRBJ2-1, with 9 bases that match TRBD1. The CDR3 runs 13 residues. Germline V gene sequence: CDR1 WSHSY, CDR2 SAAADI. The ends lost 10 bases at V and 2 bases at J; junction bases unmatched: 3. CDR3 in amino acids: CATGTGPYNEQFF. CDR3 nucleotide sequence: TGCGCCACTGGGACAGGGCCCTACAATGAGCAGTTCTTC.

There are a few counts of this clone. This chain joins TRBV25-1 and TRBJ1-2; tentative D call: TRBD1 (6 bases). The germline V gene encodes CDR1 MGHDK and CDR2 SYGVNS. With 4 bases removed from V and 4 bases from J, the gap between germline ends came to 13 bases. CDR3 length: 14 amino acids. Here the CDR3 reads CASSVDSQFYGYTF. The DNA of the CDR3 is TGTGCCAGCAGTGTGGACAGCCAATTCTATGGCTACACCTTC.

This clone occurred a few times. The chain couples TRBV5-4 to TRBJ1-1; 7 nucleotides line up with TRBD1. In germline, CDR1 is SGHNT, CDR2 YYREEE (reference sequence). The length of the CDR3 is 14 residues. With V trimmed by 4 bases and J by 3 bases, 6 bases remained unmatched. CDR3 loop: CASSRTGADTEAFF. The CDR3 DNA reads TGTGCCAGCAGCCGAACAGGGGCGGACACTGAAGCTTTCTTT.

The chain has TRBV27 and TRBJ2-1; D not certain. There are 14 residues in the CDR3. V was clipped by 5 bases and J by 4 bases, with 12 bases between them. Germline lookup yields CDR1 MNHEY and CDR2 SMNVEV (reference sequence). The CDR3 sequence is CASSEGRAYNEQFF. The CDR3 nucleotides are TGTGCCAGCAGTGAAGGAAGGGCTTACAATGAGCAGTTCTTC.

The CDR3 DNA reads as TGTGCCAGCTCACCCCAAGGGGGTTACGCTAACTATGGCTACACCTTC. Translating gives CASSPQGGYANYGYTF. V gene TRBV18 combines with J gene TRBJ1-2; D might be TRBD1 (6 bases). The CDR3 spans 16 residues. Germline-derived CDR1 and CDR2 are KGHSH and LQKENI. V lost 3 bases and J 0 bases, leaving 14 bases between the germline ends.

The chain recombines TRBV9 with TRBJ2-3, with D maybe TRBD1 (6 bases). The length of the CDR3 is 13 residues. Trimming pared 2 bases from V and 7 bases from J, leaving 11 bases between. CDR1 is SGDLS and CDR2 is YYNGEE in the germline V gene. CDR3 bases: TGTGCCAGCAGCGTTTGGGGGACAAATACGCAGTATTTT. Translation: CASSVWGTNTQYF.

The gene calls are TRBV5-4 and TRBJ2-1; 9 nucleotides agree with TRBD1. The V gene end was trimmed by 4 bases and the J gene end by 5 bases; junction bases not matched to a gene: 7. The CDR3 runs to 15 residues. CDR1 and CDR2 from the germline V gene are SGHNT and YYREEE (reference sequence). The CDR3 DNA follows: TGTGCCAGCAGCATCCGGGACAGGGTGAACAATGAGCAGTTCTTC. This codes for CASSIRDRVNNEQFF.

The chain joins TRBV5-1 to TRBJ1-2; 9 nucleotides align to TRBD1. The V and J ends lost 1 base and 2 bases, in that order; junction bases with no gene match: 12. This CDR3 contains 18 residues. Germline CDR1 is SGHRS and CDR2 is YFSETQ. CDR3 region: CASSLRTGDMALNYGYTF. The CDR3 DNA reads as TGCGCCAGCAGCTTGCGGACAGGGGATATGGCCTTGAACTATGGCTACACCTTC.